The 9 T cell receptor beta chains in this list originate from one sample, sequenced in a study of T cells after posttransplantation cyclophosphamide. The data were produced by immunoSEQ multiplex PCR, yet TCRdb's version contains in-frame clones alone and is incomplete. The table has tens of thousands of clones, roughly 89% seen once. The sequenced material came from PBMCs. Receptors were obtained from a man aged 50 or older.

The sample holds one count of this clone. V and J are TRBV7-2 and TRBJ2-6; a possible D gene is TRBD2 (5 bases). V lost 3 bases and J lost 2, with 8 bases in between. The CDR3 spans 15 residues. Germline-derived CDR1 and CDR2 are SGHTA and FQGNSA. The chain's CDR3 is CASSLRVAGANVLTF. CDR3 sequence (DNA): TGTGCCAGCAGCTTGAGGGTTGCTGGGGCCAACGTCCTGACTTTC.

This clone appeared a few times. The chain joins TRBV7-9 to TRBJ2-5; D is perhaps TRBD1 (5 bases). With 5 bases removed from V and 5 bases from J, the gap between germline ends came to 21 bases. CDR1 is SEHNR and CDR2 is FQNEAQ in the germline V gene (reference sequence). The CDR3 is 16 amino acids. Here the CDR3 DNA reads TGTGCCAGCAGCCCCCCATTTAGGCAGGGTCGGGAGACCCAGTACTTC. It codes for CASSPPFRQGRETQYF.

The chain has TRBV2 and TRBJ2-2; the match to TRBD1 covers 8 bases. V lost 7 bases and J lost 0; bases outside the gene matches: 1. This CDR3 region has 14 residues. Germline CDR1 SNHLY, CDR2 FYNNEI. The CDR3 reads CASKTGANTGELFF. For the CDR3, the DNA is TGTGCCAGCAAGACAGGGGCGAACACCGGGGAGCTGTTTTTT. Using reference TRBV2 and TRBJ2-2 for the parts outside the CDR3, the full variable domain is EPEVTQTPSHQVTQMGQEVILRCVPISNHLYFYWYRQILGQKVEFLVSFYNNEISEKSEIFDDQFSVERPDGSNFTLKIRSTKLEDSAMYFCASKTGANTGELFFGEGSRLTVL.

This clone has only a few counts. V and J are TRBV6-1 and TRBJ1-5, with TRBD1 matching over 8 bases. The CDR3 is made up of 13 amino acids. CDR1 and CDR2 from the germline V gene are MNHNS and SASEGT. The J segment lost 6 bases and the V segment lost 3 bases, leaving 1 base of the junction unmatched. CDR3 in DNA: TGTGCCAGCAGTGAGGACAGGGTTCAGCCCCAGCATTTT. It specifies CASSEDRVQPQHF.

This clone is a singleton in its sample. V gene TRBV2 combines with J gene TRBJ2-1, with D possibly being TRBD2 (7 bases). Germline V gene sequence: CDR1 SNHLY, CDR2 FYNNEI. This CDR3 contains 15 residues. V was trimmed by 3 bases and J by 6 bases, leaving 15 bases between them. The CDR3 sequence: CASSDRGRAFNEQFF. The CDR3 DNA sequence: TGTGCCAGCAGTGATAGGGGGAGGGCCTTCAATGAGCAGTTCTTC.

As for this clone: Other nucleotide sequences in the sample specify the same CDR3. The rearrangement joins TRBV4-1 to TRBJ1-6; tentatively, D is TRBD1 (5 bases). V gave up 1 base and J gave up 4 bases, with 14 bases separating them. The V gene's germline CDR1 is MGHRA and CDR2 YSYEKL. The CDR3 is made up of 17 amino acids. The CDR3 sequence: CASSQGPPTEYNSPLHF. The CDR3, as DNA: TGCGCCAGCAGCCAAGGCCCCCCGACAGAGTATAATTCACCCCTCCACTTT.

This clone has only one observation. The chain couples TRBV9 to TRBJ1-2, with D unclear. In germline, CDR1 is SGDLS, CDR2 YYNGEE. This CDR3 has 14 amino acids. Trimming stripped 1 base from V and 6 bases from J, with 13 bases between. CDR3 sequence (DNA): TGTGCCAGCAGCGTACTCGGAGGGAGCGATGGCTACACCTTC. Translated: CASSVLGGSDGYTF.

V usage is TRBV6-5 and J usage is TRBJ2-5; D unclear. V was pared by 5 bases and J by 1 base, with 8 bases between. Germline V lookup: CDR1 MNHEY, CDR2 SVGAGI. There are 13 residues in the CDR3. The CDR3 here is CASSRLGQETQYF. The CDR3 nucleotides read TGTGCCAGCAGTCGACTCGGCCAAGAGACCCAGTACTTC.

The J gene is TRBJ1-2, the V gene TRBV18, with unresolved D. The CDR3 length is 14 residues. Germline CDR1 and CDR2: KGHSH and LQKENI. Trimming left V 3 bases short and J 7 bases short, with 15 bases between. CDR3 protein: CASSPNAGESGYTF. CDR3 coding DNA: TGTGCCAGCTCACCCAACGCAGGCGAATCTGGCTACACCTTC.